Reported below is one T cell receptor (beta chain). The antigen remains undetermined. Germline V gene sequence: CDR1 MNHEY, CDR2 SMNVEV (reference sequence). The V gene end was trimmed by 6 bases and the J gene end by 2 bases; junction bases not matched to a gene: 9. The CDR3 length is 15 residues. This entry is derived from a study of cytomegalovirus exposure and HLA in healthy donors. Study-wide results and caveats: In a later analysis, HLA-associated beta chains showed higher expansion and lower generation probabilities than comparable chains.

Primers for the PCR totalled 60 Vbeta and 13 Jbeta. The method was immunoSEQ multiplex PCR; TCRdb's version includes in-frame clones alone and lacks a portion of them. The repertoire consists of over 150,000 clones, with 65% to 85% occurring once and the leading ten covering about 5.6%. The sample taken for sequencing was PBMCs. This rearrangement joins TRBV27 to TRBJ1-1; 7 bases fit TRBD1. This clonotype originated in a woman between 35 and 50 years old in good health and CMV-seropositive. The CDR3 nucleotides are TGTGCCAGCAGCCCCCCGGGACAGCCAAACACTGAAGCTTTCTTT. Amino acids: CASSPPGQPNTEAFF.